The 8 T cell receptor beta chains listed next were all sequenced from one sample in a study of T cells after yellow fever vaccination. TCRdb ran MiXCR on the 5' RACE reads and lists one entry per CDR3 protein. The sample holds about 53,000 distinct CDR3 sequences; 4.5% to 6% are singletons and the top ten take roughly 28%. Material: PBMCs, either bulk or a sorted T-cell subset (CD4+, CD8+, memory, or dextramer-sorted; not recorded which), obtained on the day of the yellow fever booster vaccination. The receptors stem from a man aged 18 to 29 who received the YFV17D yellow fever vaccine.

The sample holds many counts of this clonotype. The CDR3 DNA reads as TGTGCCAGCAGTTACAGGGCAGGTTTCGAGACCCAGTACTTC. Translated, it gives CASSYRAGFETQYF. This chain uses TRBV6-5 with TRBJ2-5; D is ambiguous. V lost 2 bases and J 5 bases, leaving 12 bases between the germline ends. The CDR3 runs 14 residues. The germline gives CDR1 MNHEY, CDR2 SVGAGI.

The rearrangement joins TRBV6-5 to TRBJ2-6; D ambiguous. Germline V gene sequence: CDR1 MNHEY, CDR2 SVGAGI. CDR3 length: 14 residues. Trimming cost V 7 bases and J 3 bases, with 10 bases left between them. This CDR3 is CASMESSGANVLTF. The CDR3 DNA reads TGTGCCAGCATGGAAAGTAGTGGGGCCAACGTCCTGACTTTC.

This clonotype was picked up many times. J is TRBJ2-1 and V is TRBV27; 8 nucleotides line up with TRBD1. The CDR3 has 15 amino acids. Trimming at V came to 7 bases and at J to 10 bases, leaving 15 bases not matched to a gene. CDR1 MNHEY and CDR2 SMNVEV come from the germline V gene (reference sequence). The CDR3 bases are TGTGCCAGCACACTGGGGCAGGGGGCTTTCATCGAGCAGTTCTTC. Amino acids: CASTLGQGAFIEQFF.

This clonotype turned up a few times. The genes are TRBV5-1 and TRBJ2-1, with D possibly TRBD2 on 6 matching bases. Germline V lookup: CDR1 SGHRS, CDR2 YFSETQ. CDR3 length equals 15 residues. V was clipped by 4 bases and J by 2 bases, with 13 bases between them. The CDR3 loop is CASSPRGGTYNEQFF. As DNA, the CDR3 is TGCGCCAGCAGCCCCCGAGGAGGGACCTACAATGAGCAGTTCTTC.

This clonotype showed up many times. The chain uses TRBV7-9 and TRBJ2-3; 7 nucleotides match TRBD1. J was trimmed by 3 bases and V by 3 bases; bases with no gene match: 9. The germline gives CDR1 SEHNR, CDR2 FQNEAQ (reference sequence). The CDR3 extends over 16 amino acids. The CDR3 spells CASSLTGRATTDTQYF. As DNA, the CDR3 is TGTGCCAGCAGCTTGACAGGGAGAGCCACGACAGATACGCAGTATTTT.

The V and J genes are TRBV7-2 and TRBJ1-2; D is possibly TRBD1 (5 bases). Trimming left V 4 bases short and J 7 bases short, with 16 bases between. CDR3 size: 14 residues. Germline V CDR1 and CDR2: SGHTA, FQGNSA. This chain's CDR3 is CASSSPGDLGGYTF. CDR3 coding DNA: TGTGCCAGCAGCTCCCCGGGGGACTTGGGTGGCTACACCTTC.

At least ten counts were recorded for this clonotype. The V call is TRBV20-1, the J call TRBJ2-4; D ambiguous. Per the germline V gene, CDR1 is DFQATT and CDR2 is SNEGSKA (reference sequence). The V end was cut by 0 bases, the J end by 3 bases, with 12 bases between. CDR3 length: 15 amino acids. CDR3 protein: CSARDLGTDKNIQYF. CDR3 sequence (DNA): TGCAGTGCTAGAGATTTGGGCACCGACAAAAACATTCAGTACTTC.

The chain has TRBV7-9 and TRBJ2-1; D call uncertain. The germline V and J ends were trimmed by 1 base and 8 bases, with 9 bases remaining between them. The CDR3 contains 13 residues. The V gene's germline CDR1 is SEHNR and CDR2 FQNEAQ (reference sequence). CDR3 DNA sequence: TGTGCCAGCAGCTTAGGAGTCAAGCATGAGCAGTTCTTC. It encodes CASSLGVKHEQFF. The full variable domain, completed using reference TRBV7-9 and TRBJ2-1, is DTGVSQNPRHKITKRGQNVTFRCDPISEHNRLYWYRQTLGQGPEFLTYFQNEAQLEKSRLLSDRFSAERPKGSFSTLEIQRTEQGDSAMYLCASSLGVKHEQFFGPGTRLTVL.